These T cell receptor beta chains were read from a single sample in a study of blood T cell repertoires in COVID-19. The method was immunoSEQ multiplex PCR; TCRdb's version includes in-frame clones alone and lacks a portion of them. This table holds roughly 230,000 clones, about 87% found once. Sequenced material: peripheral blood. These receptors were collected from a man aged 65 to 79 with acute or convalescent COVID-19. Each CDR3 is given with its conserved first and last residue. Fields, in order: clone size, D gene, V gene, J gene, CDR3 protein, CDR3 DNA. A D gene is named only where the DNA matches it firmly. Some rows have no size entry. The others give once, few or many, or a class for an expanded clone.

abundance: .; d_gene: TRBD1; v_gene: TRBV5-1; j_gene: TRBJ2-7; CDR3aa: CASSVPRGTGGSLYEQYF; CDR3nt: TGCGCCAGCAGCGTACCTCGGGGGACAGGAGGGAGCCTCTACGAGCAGTACTTC
abundance: .; d_gene: TRBD2; v_gene: TRBV10-3; j_gene: TRBJ2-1; CDR3aa: CAIRLAGGQGEQFF; CDR3nt: TGTGCCATCCGACTAGCGGGAGGGCAGGGTGAGCAGTTCTTC
abundance: .; d_gene: .; v_gene: TRBV4-1; j_gene: TRBJ2-5; CDR3aa: CASSQWRGETQYF; CDR3nt: TGCGCCAGCAGCCAGTGGCGGGGTGAGACCCAGTACTTC
abundance: .; d_gene: TRBD1; v_gene: TRBV7-9; j_gene: TRBJ2-7; CDR3aa: CASSPVPGQGAYEQYF; CDR3nt: TGTGCCAGCAGTCCCGTCCCGGGACAGGGGGCCTACGAGCAGTACTTC
abundance: few; d_gene: TRBD2; v_gene: TRBV3-1/TRBV3-2; j_gene: TRBJ2-5; CDR3aa: CASSQDLLAGAQETQYF; CDR3nt: TGTGCCAGCAGCCAAGATCTCCTAGCGGGAGCTCAAGAGACCCAGTACTTC
abundance: .; d_gene: .; v_gene: TRBV18; j_gene: TRBJ1-1; CDR3aa: CASQIDRPGTEAFF; CDR3nt: TGTGCCAGCCAAATCGACAGGCCGGGCACTGAAGCTTTCTTT
abundance: .; d_gene: .; v_gene: TRBV19; j_gene: TRBJ2-7; CDR3aa: CATRFGRGYEQYF; CDR3nt: TGTGCCACCCGTTTCGGGAGAGGGTACGAGCAGTACTTC
abundance: .; d_gene: .; v_gene: TRBV29-1; j_gene: TRBJ1-1; CDR3aa: CSVSRRGTEAFF; CDR3nt: TGCAGCGTCTCCCGGCGAGGCACTGAAGCTTTCTTT
abundance: .; d_gene: TRBD1; v_gene: TRBV6-5; j_gene: TRBJ2-3; CDR3aa: CASRDRGQRTDTQYF; CDR3nt: TGTGCCAGCAGAGACAGGGGGCAAAGGACAGATACGCAGTATTTT
abundance: .; d_gene: TRBD2; v_gene: TRBV10-3; j_gene: TRBJ2-2; CDR3aa: CAIKATSGRETGELFF; CDR3nt: TGTGCCATCAAAGCGACTAGCGGGAGAGAAACCGGGGAGCTGTTTTTT
abundance: once; d_gene: .; v_gene: TRBV24-1; j_gene: TRBJ1-2; CDR3aa: CATSDSGVYGYTF; CDR3nt: TGTGCCACCAGTGATTCAGGCGTCTATGGCTACACCTTC
abundance: .; d_gene: .; v_gene: TRBV18; j_gene: TRBJ2-7; CDR3aa: CASSPPGQGAGSEQYF; CDR3nt: TGTGCCAGCTCACCACCCGGGCAGGGAGCCGGGAGCGAGCAGTACTTC
abundance: .; d_gene: TRBD2; v_gene: TRBV9; j_gene: TRBJ2-1; CDR3aa: CASSGIAGPLYNEQFF; CDR3nt: TGTGCCAGCAGCGGGATAGCGGGCCCACTTTACAATGAGCAGTTCTTC
abundance: .; d_gene: .; v_gene: TRBV12-5; j_gene: TRBJ1-5; CDR3aa: CASGSGLQPQHF; CDR3nt: TGTGCTAGTGGTTCCGGTCTTCAGCCCCAGCATTTT
abundance: few; d_gene: TRBD2; v_gene: TRBV27; j_gene: TRBJ2-7; CDR3aa: CASSLSPSSGSYEQYF; CDR3nt: TGTGCCAGCAGTTTATCTCCGTCTAGCGGGAGCTACGAGCAGTACTTC
abundance: once; d_gene: .; v_gene: TRBV2; j_gene: TRBJ2-2; CDR3aa: CASSYSGELFF; CDR3nt: TGTGCCAGCAGTTACTCCGGGGAGCTGTTTTTT
abundance: .; d_gene: TRBD2; v_gene: TRBV4-1; j_gene: TRBJ2-1; CDR3aa: CASSQGGGLTFDEQFF; CDR3nt: TGCGCCAGCAGCCAAGGGGGGGGACTCACTTTCGATGAGCAGTTCTTC
abundance: .; d_gene: TRBD1; v_gene: TRBV18; j_gene: TRBJ2-7; CDR3aa: CASSSAGGLSYEQYF; CDR3nt: TGTGCCAGCTCATCGGCAGGGGGCTTGAGTTACGAGCAGTACTTC
abundance: .; d_gene: .; v_gene: TRBV19; j_gene: TRBJ1-5; CDR3aa: CASRVHRENQPQHF; CDR3nt: TGTGCCAGTAGAGTGCACAGAGAAAATCAGCCCCAGCATTTT
abundance: .; d_gene: TRBD1; v_gene: TRBV2; j_gene: TRBJ2-7; CDR3aa: CASNRQGRIEQYF; CDR3nt: TGTGCCAGCAACCGACAGGGTAGGATCGAGCAGTACTTC
abundance: .; d_gene: .; v_gene: TRBV18; j_gene: TRBJ2-2; CDR3aa: CASSPTVPQNTGELFF; CDR3nt: TGTGCCAGCTCACCAACAGTACCACAGAACACCGGGGAGCTGTTTTTT
abundance: .; d_gene: .; v_gene: TRBV6-5; j_gene: TRBJ1-3; CDR3aa: CASSYSEGGGNTIYF; CDR3nt: TGTGCCAGCAGTTACTCAGAGGGGGGGGGAAACACCATATATTTT
abundance: .; d_gene: TRBD2; v_gene: TRBV5-1; j_gene: TRBJ2-7; CDR3aa: CASSLLAGTVSYEQYF; CDR3nt: TGCGCCAGCAGCCTACTAGCGGGAACAGTCTCCTACGAGCAGTACTTC
abundance: .; d_gene: .; v_gene: TRBV11-2; j_gene: TRBJ2-2; CDR3aa: CASSPGESGELFF; CDR3nt: TGTGCCAGCAGCCCAGGGGAGAGCGGGGAGCTGTTTTTT
abundance: once; d_gene: .; v_gene: TRBV19; j_gene: TRBJ1-3; CDR3aa: CASSILNRDHSGNTIYF; CDR3nt: TGTGCCAGTAGTATCCTCAACAGGGACCACTCTGGAAACACCATATATTTT
abundance: once; d_gene: TRBD2; v_gene: TRBV28; j_gene: TRBJ2-2; CDR3aa: CASIFRTSSVSNTGELFF; CDR3nt: TGTGCCAGCATTTTTAGGACTAGCTCTGTTTCGAACACCGGGGAGCTGTTTTTT
abundance: once; d_gene: TRBD2; v_gene: TRBV19; j_gene: TRBJ2-1; CDR3aa: CASSDRTSGSFYNEQFF; CDR3nt: TGTGCCAGTAGCGACCGGACCAGCGGGAGTTTTTACAATGAGCAGTTCTTC
abundance: .; d_gene: TRBD2; v_gene: TRBV5-1; j_gene: TRBJ2-1; CDR3aa: CASSSSSGKNNEQFF; CDR3nt: TGCGCCAGCAGCTCCTCTAGCGGGAAGAACAATGAGCAGTTCTTC
abundance: .; d_gene: .; v_gene: TRBV7-3; j_gene: TRBJ2-7; CDR3aa: CASSPTGSGRHEQYF; CDR3nt: TGTGCCAGCAGCCCTACGGGTAGTGGGAGGCACGAGCAGTACTTC
abundance: .; d_gene: .; v_gene: TRBV19; j_gene: TRBJ2-6; CDR3aa: CASSSANVLTF; CDR3nt: TGTGCCAGTTCGTCGGCCAACGTCCTGACTTTC
abundance: .; d_gene: TRBD2; v_gene: TRBV19; j_gene: TRBJ2-7; CDR3aa: CASRASGSYEQYF; CDR3nt: TGTGCCAGTAGGGCTAGCGGGAGTTACGAGCAGTACTTC
abundance: .; d_gene: .; v_gene: TRBV6-5; j_gene: TRBJ1-6; CDR3aa: CASTLRAGLDSPLHF; CDR3nt: TGTGCCAGCACCCTCCGGGCAGGGTTGGATTCACCCCTCCACTTT
abundance: .; d_gene: .; v_gene: TRBV7-9; j_gene: TRBJ1-1; CDR3aa: CASNLGGTEAFF; CDR3nt: TGTGCCAGCAACCTCGGGGGTACTGAAGCTTTCTTT
abundance: .; d_gene: TRBD1; v_gene: TRBV5-1; j_gene: TRBJ2-7; CDR3aa: CASSLSDRGSTYEQYF; CDR3nt: TGCGCCAGCAGCTTATCGGACAGGGGGTCAACCTACGAGCAGTACTTC
abundance: .; d_gene: .; v_gene: TRBV9; j_gene: TRBJ2-1; CDR3aa: CASSVATSLYNEQFF; CDR3nt: TGTGCCAGCAGCGTAGCTACCTCACTCTACAATGAGCAGTTCTTC
abundance: .; d_gene: TRBD2; v_gene: TRBV7-9; j_gene: TRBJ2-7; CDR3aa: CASSLNSGRASEQYF; CDR3nt: TGTGCCAGCAGCTTAAATAGCGGGAGGGCCTCCGAGCAGTACTTC
abundance: .; d_gene: TRBD2; v_gene: TRBV27; j_gene: TRBJ2-2; CDR3aa: CASSLSLAGATGELFF; CDR3nt: TGTGCCAGCAGTTTAAGTCTAGCGGGAGCCACCGGGGAGCTGTTTTTT
abundance: .; d_gene: .; v_gene: TRBV28; j_gene: TRBJ2-5; CDR3aa: CASSFLGAETQYF; CDR3nt: TGTGCCAGCAGTTTTTTGGGGGCAGAGACCCAGTACTTC
abundance: many; d_gene: .; v_gene: TRBV27; j_gene: TRBJ1-5; CDR3aa: CASSLAPNQPQHF; CDR3nt: TGTGCCAGCAGCCTAGCCCCCAATCAGCCCCAGCATTTT
abundance: .; d_gene: TRBD2; v_gene: TRBV2; j_gene: TRBJ2-7; CDR3aa: CASSSGLGVGHF; CDR3nt: TGTGCCAGCAGTTCAGGACTAGGGGTGGGACACTTC
abundance: .; d_gene: TRBD1; v_gene: TRBV9; j_gene: TRBJ2-2; CDR3aa: CASSVGTGSTGELFF; CDR3nt: TGTGCCAGCAGCGTAGGGACAGGCAGCACCGGGGAGCTGTTTTTT
abundance: .; d_gene: .; v_gene: TRBV2; j_gene: TRBJ1-2; CDR3aa: CASSFSVTNYGYTF; CDR3nt: TGTGCCAGCAGCTTCTCAGTAACTAACTATGGCTACACCTTC
abundance: once; d_gene: .; v_gene: TRBV30; j_gene: TRBJ2-5; CDR3aa: CAWSYRAGETQYF; CDR3nt: TGTGCCTGGAGTTACAGGGCGGGAGAGACCCAGTACTTC
abundance: .; d_gene: .; v_gene: TRBV11-1; j_gene: TRBJ1-1; CDR3aa: CASSLARVNTEAFF; CDR3nt: TGTGCCAGCAGCTTAGCACGGGTGAACACTGAAGCTTTCTTT
abundance: .; d_gene: TRBD1; v_gene: TRBV6-6; j_gene: TRBJ1-5; CDR3aa: CASVQGVNQPQHF; CDR3nt: TGTGCCAGCGTCCAGGGGGTCAATCAGCCCCAGCATTTT